This entry describes one T cell receptor (beta chain). Its target is not known. The sample belongs to a study of Ad26.COV2.S vaccination and SARS-CoV-2 variants. Notes on the study in general: Vaccine recipients surpassed placebo recipients in spike-specific TCR breadth.

Specified treatment: around 19 received Ad26.COV2.S at low or high dose, single or two shots; 5 received placebo; per-sample allocation not given. On day 63 after the first injection, vaccine and placebo recipients gave samples. Within Boston, the person who donated was an adult of 18-55 years. This CDR3 spans 11 amino acids. Germline V lookup: CDR1 GTSNPN, CDR2 SVGIG (reference sequence). Between the trimmed V and J ends, which lost 4 bases and 9 bases, there was a span of 10 bases. Assay: immunoSEQ multiplex PCR; the TCRdb copy retains only in-frame clones and omits some. Here the sample spans 350,000 to 500,000 clones, around nine tenths being singletons.

The TCR comes from a person between 18 and 60 years old who received the Ad26.COV2.S COVID-19 vaccine or a placebo. The chain is built from TRBV30 and TRBJ2-1; TRBD2 might be the D (6 bases). This specimen consisted of peripheral blood, obtained in a trial of Ad26.COV2.S vaccine versus placebo. CDR3 loop: CAWTTSFEQFF. CDR3 nucleotides: TGTGCCTGGACGACTAGTTTTGAGCAGTTCTTC.